This entry is about one TCR beta chain. This CDR3 spans 17 amino acids. V shed 7 bases, J shed 0 bases, and the junction held 15 bases outside the gene matches. Germline values: CDR1 SGHRS, CDR2 YFSETQ. Only in-frame clones appear in the TCRdb table, and some are missing; sequencing was by immunoSEQ multiplex PCR. The sample lists almost 400,000 clones, roughly 90% seen once, with about 0.89% in the top ten. The data derive from a study of blood T cell repertoires in COVID-19. All enrollees were roughly 18 to 90 years old and from about 25 US areas. This sequence was found in a woman younger than 45 with acute COVID-19. The material sequenced was PBMCs or T cells enriched from blood (not recorded which). The chain recombines TRBV5-1 with TRBJ1-1; TRBD1 matches at 7 bases. The CDR3 bases are TGCGCCAGCGTCGAGGGGGCAGGGTGGAATCTGAACACTGAAGCTTTCTTT. It yields the protein CASVEGAGWNLNTEAFF.